This entry lists 24 T cell receptor beta chains sequenced from one sample in a study of OX40 agonist ivuxolimab in advanced cancers. Profiling relied on immunoSEQ multiplex PCR, and the TCRdb table lists in-frame clones only, not all of them. The repertoire holds about 25,000 clones, with just over 85% as singletons. The material sequenced was CD4+ or CD8+ T cells sorted from blood, taken in a trial of the OX40 agonist ivuxolimab. The source is an adult with an advanced solid tumor such as melanoma, head and neck, liver or kidney cancer.

The chain is built from TRBV21-1 and TRBJ2-1; the table's TRBD1 call for D was not verified on the DNA. TRBV21-1 constitutes a pseudogene. The CDR3 spans 11 residues. The CDR3 region is CAREQGNEQFF. In DNA, the CDR3 is TGTGCCAGGGAACAGGGCAATGAGCAGTTCTTC.

The chain uses TRBV29-1 and TRBJ2-7, with D perhaps TRBD1 (5 bases). Trimming stripped 5 bases from V and 0 bases from J, with 8 bases between. There are 12 residues in the CDR3. Germline values: CDR1 SQVTM, CDR2 ANQGSEA. DNA for the CDR3: TGCAGCGTTTCGACAGTCTCCTACGAGCAGTACTTC. The encoded protein is CSVSTVSYEQYF.

This chain connects TRBV5-1 to TRBJ2-2; weak D call: TRBD1 (5 bases). V shed 1 base and J shed 1 base, with 11 bases lying between them. Germline V gives CDR1 SGHRS, CDR2 YFSETQ. The CDR3 is made up of 16 amino acids. CDR3 residues: CASSLPWQGNTGELFF. CDR3 DNA sequence: TGCGCCAGCAGCTTGCCGTGGCAGGGGAACACCGGGGAGCTGTTTTTT. The variable domain in full, with the rest retrieved from reference TRBV5-1 and TRBJ2-2, is KAGVTQTPRYLIKTRGQQVTLSCSPISGHRSVSWYQQTPGQGLQFLFEYFSETQRNKGNFPGRFSGRQFSNSRSEMNVSTLELGDSALYLCASSLPWQGNTGELFFGEGSRLTVL.

The chain recombines TRBV19 with TRBJ2-1; 9 bases align to TRBD2. Germline assignment: CDR1 LNHDA and CDR2 SQIVND (reference sequence). With 7 bases clipped from V and 2 bases from J, the junction kept 9 bases outside the gene matches. The CDR3 extends over 16 amino acids. CDR3 protein: CASTPGAGGPYNEQFF. The CDR3 DNA reads as TGTGCCAGTACCCCCGGGGCGGGAGGGCCCTACAATGAGCAGTTCTTC.

CDR3 region: CASSLGGSADNEQFF. CDR3 nucleotides: TGTGCCAGCAGCTTAGGGGGGAGCGCCGACAATGAGCAGTTCTTC. The chain carries TRBV7-8 and TRBJ2-1; D possibly matches TRBD1 or TRBD2 (5 bases each). V lost 1 base, J lost 5 bases, and 12 bases lay in between. CDR3 size: 15 residues. Germline lookup yields CDR1 SGHVS and CDR2 FQNEAQ.

As DNA, the CDR3 is TGTGCCAGCAGTTATAATCAGGGGGGTTTCGCTGAAGCTTTCTTT. Amino acids: CASSYNQGGFAEAFF. The chain carries TRBV6-5 and TRBJ1-1; 7 bases match TRBD1. Germline V gene lookup returns CDR1 MNHEY and CDR2 SVGAGI. The CDR3 covers 15 residues. V lost 3 bases to trimming and J lost 6 bases; unmatched junction nucleotides: 10.

The V call is TRBV14, the J call TRBJ2-7, with D possibly being TRBD1 (5 bases). The CDR3 sequence is 16 residues long. The V gene lost 4 bases and the J gene lost 4 bases, with 20 bases spanning the gap. CDR1 is SGHDN, CDR2 FVKESK, per germline. The CDR3 spells CASSPMAGPTHYEQYF. The DNA for the CDR3 is TGTGCCAGCAGCCCTATGGCAGGGCCTACACATTACGAGCAGTACTTC.

The rearrangement links TRBV10-3 to TRBJ2-7; TRBD2 might be the D (5 bases). Germline CDR1 and CDR2: ENHRY and SYGVKD. V shed 6 bases and J shed 0 bases, with 21 bases lying between them. This CDR3 contains 17 residues. The DNA for the CDR3 is TGTGCCATCAGCGCAGGCGGGCTAGCCCTAGACTCCTACGAGCAGTACTTC. Its protein product is CAISAGGLALDSYEQYF.

This CDR3 reads CASSIGKVGTEAFF. The CDR3 nucleotides are TGTGCCAGTAGTATAGGTAAAGTGGGGACTGAAGCTTTCTTT. This sequence joins TRBV19 and TRBJ1-1; D is uncertain. V lost 1 base, J lost 5 bases, and 11 bases lay in between. Germline CDR1 is LNHDA and CDR2 is SQIVND (reference sequence). The CDR3 runs to 14 residues.

This sequence joins TRBV4-2 and TRBJ1-4, with D possibly matching TRBD1 (5 bases). With 1 base removed from V and 6 bases from J, the gap between germline ends came to 6 bases. CDR1 LGHNA and CDR2 YNFKEQ come from the germline V gene. This CDR3 contains 13 residues. CDR3 loop: CASSQGGDEKLFF. CDR3 in DNA: TGTGCCAGCAGCCAAGGGGGCGATGAAAAACTGTTTTTT.

This clone was observed a few times. J is TRBJ1-4 and V is TRBV5-1; D is perhaps TRBD1 (6 bases). From germline, CDR1 is SGHRS and CDR2 YFSETQ. The CDR3 is 18 residues long. The V end lost 4 bases, the J end lost 0 bases, and 19 bases lay between the germline ends. CDR3 bases: TGCGCCAGCAGCAAAAACCGGGACACTGGGGCAACTAATGAAAAACTGTTTTTT. This gives the protein CASSKNRDTGATNEKLFF.

The genes are TRBV19 and TRBJ2-7; D is unclear. Germline V lookup: CDR1 LNHDA, CDR2 SQIVND (reference sequence). The CDR3 length is 16 residues. V was shortened by 4 bases and J by 0 bases, with 16 bases between the two germline ends. For the CDR3, the DNA is TGTGCCAGTAGTACCCGACTCGGCCTCAGCTCCTACGAGCAGTACTTC. Its protein is CASSTRLGLSSYEQYF.

V gene TRBV7-8 combines with J gene TRBJ2-5, with 7 bases that match TRBD2. The CDR3 is made up of 16 amino acids. The V gene end was trimmed by 1 base and the J gene end by 3 bases; junction bases not matched to a gene: 8. The germline gives CDR1 SGHVS, CDR2 FQNEAQ. CDR3 in amino acids: CASSLVRDYGKETQYF. In DNA, the CDR3 is TGTGCCAGCAGCTTAGTGAGGGACTACGGGAAAGAGACCCAGTACTTC.

The genes are TRBV6-1 and TRBJ1-4; D gene ambiguous. Looked up from germline, CDR1 is MNHNS and CDR2 is SASEGT. The CDR3 has 15 residues. V lost 0 bases to trimming and J lost 5 bases, with 10 bases between them. The CDR3 region is CASSEAPGWNEKLFF. The CDR3 DNA is TGTGCCAGCAGTGAAGCGCCCGGTTGGAATGAAAAACTGTTTTTT.

The chain links TRBV6-5 to TRBJ1-6; possibly TRBD1 for D (6 bases). CDR1 is MNHEY and CDR2 is SVGAGI in the germline V gene. The CDR3 consists of 12 residues. V was cut by 7 bases and J by 17 bases, with 18 bases left in between. CDR3 protein: CASTSSKGQVHF. CDR3 nucleotides: TGTGCCAGCACCTCCTCTAAGGGACAAGTCCACTTT.

CDR3 amino acids: CASSVAQETVTYTF. The CDR3 nucleotides are TGTGCCAGCAGCGTAGCCCAGGAGACTGTCACGTACACCTTC. The chain carries TRBV9 and TRBJ1-2; D gene unclear. CDR3 length equals 14 residues. Trimming shortened V by 0 bases and J by 11 bases, and 17 bases separated the two germline ends. CDR1 and CDR2 from the germline V gene are SGDLS and YYNGEE.

V usage is TRBV11-2 and J usage is TRBJ2-5; D gene ambiguous. The germline CDR1 and CDR2 sequences are SGHAT and FQNNGV. V lost 0 bases, J lost 2 bases, and 10 bases lay in between. The CDR3 runs to 15 residues. CDR3 sequence reads: CASSLEYGGQETQYF. For the CDR3, the DNA is TGTGCCAGCAGCTTAGAATATGGCGGACAAGAGACCCAGTACTTC.

V gene TRBV27 combines with J gene TRBJ2-7, with 11 bases lining up with TRBD2. Per the germline V gene, CDR1 is MNHEY and CDR2 is SMNVEV (reference sequence). V dropped 5 bases and J dropped 2; count of bases not matched to a gene: 2. The CDR3 is 14 residues long. The CDR3: CASSVLAGAYEQYF. The CDR3, as DNA: TGTGCCAGCAGTGTACTAGCGGGAGCCTACGAGCAGTACTTC.

J is TRBJ1-1 and V is TRBV7-8; D call uncertain. Trimming took 1 base from V and 1 from J, leaving 10 bases between them. The CDR3 loop spans 15 amino acids. Germline CDR1 SGHVS, CDR2 FQNEAQ. CDR3 loop: CASSLETVGNTEAFF. The CDR3 region has the DNA TGTGCCAGCAGCTTAGAGACTGTAGGGAACACTGAAGCTTTCTTT.

This clone was picked up a small number of times. Other nucleotide sequences in the sample specify the same CDR3. The chain links TRBV4-1 to TRBJ2-5, with D perhaps matching TRBD1 or TRBD2 (7 bases each). V lost 1 base and J lost 4, with 13 bases in between. CDR1 and CDR2 from the germline V gene are MGHRA and YSYEKL. The CDR3 spans 15 residues. The CDR3 DNA follows: TGCGCCAGCAGCCAAGGGGGAGGGGGCAGAGAGACCCAGTACTTC. Amino acid sequence: CASSQGGGGRETQYF.

The chain has TRBV19 and TRBJ1-3; D uncertain. The germline V gene encodes CDR1 LNHDA and CDR2 SQIVND (reference sequence). The CDR3 has 14 residues. Trimming removed 6 bases from V and 0 bases from J, with 9 bases in between. The CDR3 DNA sequence: TGTGCCAGTAGATCTGCCAACTCTGGAAACACCATATATTTT. Translating it yields CASRSANSGNTIYF.

The chain employs TRBV7-9 and TRBJ1-5, with 8 positions matching TRBD1. Trimming removed 1 base from V and 0 bases from J; junction bases left unmatched: 8. CDR3 size: 18 residues. In germline, CDR1 is SEHNR, CDR2 FQNEAQ (reference sequence). The CDR3 loop is CASSLGVGDRTSNQPQHF. The CDR3 DNA follows: TGTGCCAGCAGCTTAGGGGTCGGGGACAGGACTAGCAATCAGCCCCAGCATTTT.

The chain is built from TRBV5-4 and TRBJ2-7; 8 bases map to TRBD2. Germline-derived CDR1 and CDR2 are SGHNT and YYREEE (reference sequence). This CDR3 spans 18 amino acids. V was pared by 4 bases and J by 4 bases, with 19 bases of the junction left unmatched. The CDR3: CASSTTGRQLAEKYEQYF. CDR3 sequence (DNA): TGTGCCAGCAGCACTACCGGCCGTCAACTAGCGGAAAAGTACGAGCAGTACTTC.

V usage is TRBV13 and J usage is TRBJ2-2; 10 positions match TRBD2. The junction had 5 bases not matched to a gene; V was cut back by 6 bases and J by 4 bases. Germline V gives CDR1 PRHDT, CDR2 FYEKMQ (reference sequence). CDR3 length: 15 residues. In DNA form, the CDR3 reads TGTGCCAGCAGTTACGGACTAGCGGTCACCGGGGAGCTGTTTTTT. Translating gives CASSYGLAVTGELFF.